These T cell receptor beta chains were read from a single sample in a study of T cell changes during pregnancy in multiple sclerosis. Assay: immunoSEQ multiplex PCR; the TCRdb copy retains only in-frame clones and omits some. This sample has tens of thousands of clones; 92% occur once, and the top ten carry 2.3%. The material was peripheral blood, obtained in the first trimester of pregnancy. These receptors were obtained from a female donor with multiple sclerosis, enrolled in a pregnancy study. The CDR3 runs from the conserved cysteine through the conserved F or W.

V,J,CDR3
TRBV5-4,TRBJ2-1,CASSNNTSREQFF
TRBV7-7,TRBJ2-1,CASSLGMGRHEQFF
TRBV11-2,TRBJ2-3,CASSWSGGFTDTQYF
TRBV6-1,TRBJ2-7,CASRGDRPYEQYF
TRBV13,TRBJ2-3,CASSLAKDTQYF
TRBV6-5,TRBJ2-2,CASSYSSPGELFF
TRBV6-5,TRBJ2-1,CASSSAGGPYNEQFF
TRBV2,TRBJ1-4,CASKGTGYEKLFF
TRBV10-3,TRBJ2-3,CAISAGVSTDTQYF
TRBV29-1,TRBJ1-2,CSPRRHFSYGYTF
TRBV15,TRBJ1-5,CATSRDRPQVNQPQHF
TRBV29-1,TRBJ2-1,CSADGLAGEDEQFF
TRBV7-2,TRBJ2-7,CASSSIRGRTWGEQYF
TRBV4-2,TRBJ2-7,CASSQDFASGSYEQYF
TRBV9,TRBJ2-5,CASSRGRQETQYF
TRBV28,TRBJ2-3,CASSPLRAGGSTDTQYF
TRBV19,TRBJ1-5,CASSLQGGTGQGDQPQHF
TRBV5-1,TRBJ2-3,CASSLEVAGAGTDTQYF
TRBV27,TRBJ1-6,CASSLGQGGNSPLHF
TRBV2,TRBJ1-1,CASMRTGIFSEAFF
TRBV5-1,TRBJ2-1,CASSLGLAGAFEQFF
TRBV13,TRBJ1-6,CASSLEDRQLHF
TRBV11-3,TRBJ1-3,CASSLDSSSGNTIYF
TRBV5-1,TRBJ2-2,CASSRRSGGDTGELFF
TRBV7-9,TRBJ2-1,CASSPRTSGSYNEQFF
TRBV7-2,TRBJ2-7,CASSEGLALYEQYF
TRBV28,TRBJ2-7,CASSPPLAGGNEQYF
TRBV7-2,TRBJ2-1,CASSNIPSGYNEQFF
TRBV19,TRBJ2-3,CASSGPRTDTQYF
TRBV5-4,TRBJ2-1,CASRIGGRAYNEQFF
TRBV7-2,TRBJ2-3,CASRSRTSGTDTQYF
TRBV18,TRBJ2-5,CASSLRDKETQYF
TRBV19,TRBJ1-4,CASSILRTNEKLFF
TRBV5-1,TRBJ2-1,CASSTGQGNEQFF
TRBV5-4,TRBJ1-1,CASSGTGTGGTEAFF
TRBV7-3,TRBJ2-3,CASSFTGLATDTQYF
TRBV7-9,TRBJ2-1,CASSSARGLAGPNNEQFF
TRBV28,TRBJ1-2,CASSLGGTGDYGYTF
TRBV5-1,TRBJ2-3,CASSTGDRETDTQYF
TRBV21-1,TRBJ2-7,CASSPGRDRSTKQYF
TRBV6-6,TRBJ2-1,CASSYGTSDPEQFF
TRBV29-1,TRBJ2-5,CSVEDRLVGETQYF
TRBV19,TRBJ1-2,CASKSRVEYGYTF
TRBV7-2,TRBJ2-2,CASSFAVSRNTGELFF
TRBV7-2,TRBJ2-6,CASSSLTGMGGANVLTF